Listed here are 6 T cell receptor beta chains from one sample, sequenced in a study of shared clonotypes between healthy human individuals. Measured with immunoSEQ multiplex PCR; TCRdb has only the in-frame clones, and not every one. The repertoire has approximately 2,000,000 clones, 93% of them found once; the top ten carry over 1.5%. CD45RO-negative, CCR7-positively selected cells formed the naive CD8 fraction, excluding terminally differentiated effector memory CD45RA+ cells. What was sequenced was naive CD8+ T cells from PBMCs. The receptor source for this set is a man aged 18 to 29 in good health. Some clones in this sample may be carry-over from other donors' samples.

V and J are TRBV7-5 and TRBJ1-1; the D segment call TRBD1 is taken from the table without a DNA check. TRBV7-5 is noted as a pseudogene. CDR3 length equals 15 residues. CDR3 residues: CARSLAFADNTEAFF. DNA of the CDR3: TGTGCCAGAAGCTTAGCCTTCGCAGATAACACTGAAGCTTTCTTT.

The DNA for the CDR3 is TGCGCCAGCAGTGGGGGGCCCATGAACACTGAAGCTTTCTTT. Protein product: CASSGGPMNTEAFF. V and J are TRBV10-1 and TRBJ1-1; TRBD1 might be the D (6 bases). CDR3 length: 14 amino acids. CDR1 WNHNN and CDR2 SYGVQD come from the germline V gene (reference sequence). The V end was cut by 4 bases, the J end by 0 bases, with 9 bases between.

This clone occurred once. This CDR3 is also generated by other DNA sequences in the sample. This sequence joins TRBV7-9 and TRBJ2-7; TRBD1 matches at 10 bases. Per the germline V gene, CDR1 is SEHNR and CDR2 is FQNEAQ (reference sequence). This CDR3 comprises 15 residues. V was pared by 1 base and J by 3 bases, with 3 bases of the junction left unmatched. The CDR3 DNA sequence: TGTGCCAGCAGCTTAGGGGGGACAGGGGACTACGAGCAGTACTTC. Translating it yields CASSLGGTGDYEQYF.

The V call is TRBV4-1, the J call TRBJ2-1; 8 bases agree with TRBD2. Germline V CDR1 and CDR2: MGHRA, YSYEKL. Trimming at V came to 4 bases and at J to 8 bases, leaving 4 bases not matched to a gene. The CDR3 extends over 13 amino acids. In DNA, the CDR3 is TGCGCCAGCAGCCCGGGACTAGGCTATGAGCAGTTCTTC. It translates to CASSPGLGYEQFF.

This chain connects TRBV13 to TRBJ2-7; the D gene could be TRBD1 or TRBD2 (5 bases each). From germline, CDR1 is PRHDT and CDR2 FYEKMQ (reference sequence). The CDR3 covers 13 residues. V lost 5 bases, J lost 6 bases, and 14 bases lay in between. CDR3 DNA: TGTGCCAGCAGCGGAATGGGTGGGGGCGAGCAGTACTTC. Its protein product is CASSGMGGGEQYF.

The rearrangement links TRBV30 to TRBJ2-5; D unclear. The end of the DNA is better explained by TRBJ2-7, so the J call may be wrong. Germline CDR1 and CDR2: GTSNPN and SVGIG (reference sequence). CDR3 size: 11 residues. The CDR3 is CAWSHSYEQYF. In DNA, the CDR3 is TGTGCCTGGAGCCACTCCTACGAGCAGTACTTC.